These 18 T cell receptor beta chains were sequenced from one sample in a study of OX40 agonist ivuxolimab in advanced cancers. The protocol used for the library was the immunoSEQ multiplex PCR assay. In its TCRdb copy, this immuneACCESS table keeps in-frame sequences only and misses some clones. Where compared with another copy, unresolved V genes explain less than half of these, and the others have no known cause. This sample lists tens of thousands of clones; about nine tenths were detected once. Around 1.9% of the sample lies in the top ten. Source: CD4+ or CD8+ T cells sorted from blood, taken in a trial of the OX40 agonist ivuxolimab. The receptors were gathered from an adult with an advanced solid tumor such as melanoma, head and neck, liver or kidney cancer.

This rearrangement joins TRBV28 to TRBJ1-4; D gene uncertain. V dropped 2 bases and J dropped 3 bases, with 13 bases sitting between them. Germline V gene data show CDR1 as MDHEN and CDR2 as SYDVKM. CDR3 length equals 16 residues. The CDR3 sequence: CASSLDIRLANEKLFF. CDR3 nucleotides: TGTGCCAGCAGTTTAGATATCAGGCTAGCTAATGAAAAACTGTTTTTT. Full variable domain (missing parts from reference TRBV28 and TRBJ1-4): DVKVTQSSRYLVKRTGEKVFLECVQDMDHENMFWYRQDPGLGLRLIYFSYDVKMKEKGDIPEGYSVSREKKERFSLILESASTNQTSMYLCASSLDIRLANEKLFFGSGTQLSVL.

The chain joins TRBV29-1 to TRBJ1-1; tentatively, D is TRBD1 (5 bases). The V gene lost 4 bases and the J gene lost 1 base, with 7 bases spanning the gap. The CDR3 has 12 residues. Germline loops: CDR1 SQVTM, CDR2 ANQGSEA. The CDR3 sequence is CSVVRGNTEAFF. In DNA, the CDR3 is TGCAGCGTTGTTAGGGGGAACACTGAAGCTTTCTTT. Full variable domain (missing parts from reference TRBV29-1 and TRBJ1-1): SAVISQKPSRDICQRGTSLTIQCQVDSQVTMMFWYRQQPGQSLTLIATANQGSEATYESGFVIDKFPISRPNLTFSTLTVSNMSPEDSSIYLCSVVRGNTEAFFGQGTRLTVV.

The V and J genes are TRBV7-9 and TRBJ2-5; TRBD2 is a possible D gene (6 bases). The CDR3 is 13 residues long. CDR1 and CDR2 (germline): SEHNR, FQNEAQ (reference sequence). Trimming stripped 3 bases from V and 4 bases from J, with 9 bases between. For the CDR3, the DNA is TGTGCCAGCAGCTTCGGGGGAGGAGAGACCCAGTACTTC. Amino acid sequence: CASSFGGGETQYF.

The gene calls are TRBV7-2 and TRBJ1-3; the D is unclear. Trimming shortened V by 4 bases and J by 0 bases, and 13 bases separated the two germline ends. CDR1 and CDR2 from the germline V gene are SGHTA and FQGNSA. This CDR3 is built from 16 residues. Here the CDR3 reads CASSSWRDSSGNTIYF. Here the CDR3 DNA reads TGTGCCAGCAGCTCCTGGAGGGATAGCTCTGGAAACACCATATATTTT.

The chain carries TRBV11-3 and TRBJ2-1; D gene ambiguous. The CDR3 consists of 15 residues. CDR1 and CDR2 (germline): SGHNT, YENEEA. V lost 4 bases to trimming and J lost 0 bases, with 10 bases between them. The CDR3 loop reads CASSSLSGSYNEQFF. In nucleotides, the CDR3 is TGTGCCAGCAGCTCCCTGTCGGGCTCCTACAATGAGCAGTTCTTC.

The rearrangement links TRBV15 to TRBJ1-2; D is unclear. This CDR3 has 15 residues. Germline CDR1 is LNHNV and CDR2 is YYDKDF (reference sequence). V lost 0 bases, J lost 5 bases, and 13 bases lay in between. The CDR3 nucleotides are TGTGCCACCAGCAGAGATCAGGCAGTTGTTTATGGCTACACCTTC. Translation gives CATSRDQAVVYGYTF.

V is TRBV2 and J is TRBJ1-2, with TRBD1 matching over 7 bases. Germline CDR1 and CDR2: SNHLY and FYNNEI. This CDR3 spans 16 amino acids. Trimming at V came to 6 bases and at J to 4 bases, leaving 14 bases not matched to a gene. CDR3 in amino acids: CASRSTGVGKRYGYTF. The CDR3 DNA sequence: TGTGCCAGCAGGTCAACAGGGGTAGGTAAGCGCTATGGCTACACCTTC.

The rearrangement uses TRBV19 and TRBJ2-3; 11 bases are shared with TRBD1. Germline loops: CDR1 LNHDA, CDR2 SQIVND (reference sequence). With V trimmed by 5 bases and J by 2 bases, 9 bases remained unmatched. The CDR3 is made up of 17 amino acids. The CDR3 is CASSAGTGGPFTDTQYF. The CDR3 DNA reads TGTGCCAGTAGTGCCGGGACAGGGGGTCCCTTCACAGATACGCAGTATTTT. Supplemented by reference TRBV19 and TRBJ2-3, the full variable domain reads DGGITQSPKYLFRKEGQNVTLSCEQNLNHDAMYWYRQDPGQGLRLIYYSQIVNDFQKGDIAEGYSVSREKKESFPLTVTSAQKNPTAFYLCASSAGTGGPFTDTQYFGPGTRLTVL.

This chain's CDR3 is CASSFGLALYNEQFF. The CDR3 DNA is TGTGCCAGCAGCTTCGGACTAGCACTATACAATGAGCAGTTCTTC. V gene TRBV7-3 combines with J gene TRBJ2-1; 8 positions agree with TRBD2. The CDR3 consists of 15 residues. The germline V gene has CDR1 SGHTA and CDR2 FQGTGA. With 3 bases clipped from V and 4 bases from J, the junction kept 5 bases outside the gene matches. Supplemented by reference TRBV7-3 and TRBJ2-1, the full variable domain reads GAGVSQTPSNKVTEKGKYVELRCDPISGHTALYWYRQSLGQGPEFLIYFQGTGAADDSGLPNDRFFAVRPEGSVSTLKIQRTERGDSAVYLCASSFGLALYNEQFFGPGTRLTVL.

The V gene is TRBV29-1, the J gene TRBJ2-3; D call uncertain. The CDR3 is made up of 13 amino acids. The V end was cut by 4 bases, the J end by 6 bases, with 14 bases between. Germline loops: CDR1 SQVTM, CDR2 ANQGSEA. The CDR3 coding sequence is TGCAGCGTTGCGCCCAATAGTGGGGATACGCAGTATTTT. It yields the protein CSVAPNSGDTQYF.

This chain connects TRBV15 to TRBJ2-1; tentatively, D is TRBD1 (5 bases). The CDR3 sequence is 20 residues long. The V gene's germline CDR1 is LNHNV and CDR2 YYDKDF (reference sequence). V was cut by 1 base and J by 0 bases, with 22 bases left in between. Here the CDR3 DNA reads TGTGCCACCAGCAGAGTAGGGGCCGGAATCACCATCAGCTCCTACAATGAGCAGTTCTTC. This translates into CATSRVGAGITISSYNEQFF.

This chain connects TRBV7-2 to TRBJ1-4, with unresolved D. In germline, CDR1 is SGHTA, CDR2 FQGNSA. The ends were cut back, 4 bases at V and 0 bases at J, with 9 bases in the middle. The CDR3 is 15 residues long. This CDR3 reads CASSSLATTNEKLFF. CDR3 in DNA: TGTGCCAGCAGCTCCCTAGCGACAACTAATGAAAAACTGTTTTTT.

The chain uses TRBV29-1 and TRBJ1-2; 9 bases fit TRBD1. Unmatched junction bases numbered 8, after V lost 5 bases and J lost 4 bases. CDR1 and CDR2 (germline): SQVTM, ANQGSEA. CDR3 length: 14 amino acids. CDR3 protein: CSVNPGTGIYGYTF. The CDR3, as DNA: TGCAGCGTTAACCCCGGGACAGGGATCTATGGCTACACCTTC.

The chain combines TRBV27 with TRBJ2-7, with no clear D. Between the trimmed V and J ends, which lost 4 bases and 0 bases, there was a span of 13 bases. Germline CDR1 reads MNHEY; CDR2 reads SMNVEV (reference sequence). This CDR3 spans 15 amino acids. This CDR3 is CASSSRGPYSYEQYF. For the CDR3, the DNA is TGTGCCAGCAGTTCCCGTGGTCCGTACTCCTACGAGCAGTACTTC.

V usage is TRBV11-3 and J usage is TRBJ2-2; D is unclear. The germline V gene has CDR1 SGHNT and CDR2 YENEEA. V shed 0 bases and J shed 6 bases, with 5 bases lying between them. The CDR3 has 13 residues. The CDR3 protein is CASSLDESGELFF. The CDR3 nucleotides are TGTGCCAGCAGCTTAGATGAATCCGGGGAGCTGTTTTTT.

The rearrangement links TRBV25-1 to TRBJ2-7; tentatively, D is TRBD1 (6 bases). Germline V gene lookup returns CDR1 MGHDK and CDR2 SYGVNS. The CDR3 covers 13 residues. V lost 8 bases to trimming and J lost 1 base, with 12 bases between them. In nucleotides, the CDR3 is TGTGCCAGCGGCCGGGACAATTCCTACGAGCAGTACTTC. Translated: CASGRDNSYEQYF.

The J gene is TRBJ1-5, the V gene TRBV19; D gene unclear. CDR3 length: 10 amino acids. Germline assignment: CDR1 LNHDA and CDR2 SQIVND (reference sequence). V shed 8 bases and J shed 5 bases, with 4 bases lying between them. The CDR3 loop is CASGDQPQHF. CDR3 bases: TGTGCCAGTGGTGATCAGCCCCAGCATTTT.

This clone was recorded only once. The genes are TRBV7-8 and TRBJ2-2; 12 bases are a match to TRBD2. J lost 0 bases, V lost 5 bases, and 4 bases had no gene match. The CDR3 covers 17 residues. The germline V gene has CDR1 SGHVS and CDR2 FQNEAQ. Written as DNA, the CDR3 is TGTGCCAGCAGCCCCCGGACTAGCGGGGCGAACACCGGGGAGCTGTTTTTT. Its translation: CASSPRTSGANTGELFF.